These T cell receptor beta chains were read from a single sample in a study of cytomegalovirus exposure and HLA in healthy donors. Some clones are missing from TCRdb's copy, which holds only in-frame ones; the method was immunoSEQ multiplex PCR. The table has 200,000 to 300,000 clones, roughly 81% seen once; the top ten hold 0.2% to 0.25%. Sequencing input: PBMCs. These receptors all come from a girl aged 2 to 9 in good health and CMV-seronegative. Each CDR3 is given with its conserved first and last residue. A D gene is named only where the DNA matches it firmly. A row's size may be missing; if present it is once, few, many or a size class.

v_call	j_call	clone_size	d_call	cdr3_aa	cdr3_nt
TRBV5-4	TRBJ1-2	.	.	CASSLAGQSNGYTF	TGTGCCAGCAGCTTGGCCGGACAGTCAAATGGCTACACCTTC
TRBV20-1	TRBJ2-1	.	.	CSTFGGIEQFF	TGCAGCACCTTCGGGGGAATTGAGCAGTTCTTC
TRBV6-5	TRBJ2-1	.	TRBD2	CASRRLAGGLNEQFF	TGTGCCAGCAGACGACTAGCGGGGGGTCTCAATGAGCAGTTCTTC
TRBV5-6	TRBJ1-4	.	.	CASSLAPREDEKLFF	TGTGCCAGCAGCCTTGCTCCCAGGGAGGATGAAAAACTGTTTTTT
TRBV15	TRBJ1-4	.	.	CATRLIRGEKLFF	TGTGCCACCAGACTAATAAGAGGTGAAAAACTGTTTTTT
TRBV13	TRBJ1-2	.	.	CASSLNSHSNYGYTF	TGTGCCAGCAGCTTGAATAGTCACTCTAACTATGGCTACACCTTC
TRBV28	TRBJ1-5	once	.	CASSVDQPQHF	TGTGCCAGCAGTGTCGATCAGCCCCAGCATTTT
TRBV2	TRBJ2-7	.	.	CASHRGTYEQYF	TGTGCCAGCCATCGAGGGACCTACGAGCAGTACTTC
TRBV5-1	TRBJ2-3	once	TRBD2	CASTGRLRRGGDTQYF	TGCGCCAGCACGGGGCGCCTGCGACGGGGGGGAGATACGCAGTATTTT
TRBV10-3	TRBJ1-1	.	.	CAISESAGRDTEAFF	TGTGCCATCAGTGAGTCAGCTGGGCGGGACACTGAAGCTTTCTTT
TRBV9	TRBJ1-6	few	.	CASRETVDSPLHF	TGTGCCAGCAGAGAGACAGTAGATTCACCCCTCCACTTT
TRBV10-3	TRBJ1-5	.	.	CAISESNSLAQHF	TGTGCCATCAGTGAGTCGAACAGTCTGGCCCAGCATTTT
TRBV5-6	TRBJ1-2	.	.	CASSWQSPEGYTF	TGTGCCAGCAGTTGGCAGAGCCCGGAGGGCTACACCTTC
TRBV5-4	TRBJ2-5	.	TRBD2	CASTRTSGGEETQYF	TGTGCCAGCACCCGGACTAGCGGAGGGGAAGAGACCCAGTACTTC
TRBV7-9	TRBJ1-1	.	TRBD1	CASSLYGGTVNTEAFF	TGTGCCAGCAGCTTATACGGCGGGACAGTGAACACTGAAGCTTTCTTT
TRBV15	TRBJ2-3	.	TRBD2	CATSRERLALGDTQYF	TGTGCCACCAGCAGAGAAAGACTAGCTCTAGGAGATACGCAGTATTTT
TRBV5-4	TRBJ2-2	.	TRBD2	CASRLAGGPPGELFF	TGTGCCAGCAGATTAGCGGGAGGGCCGCCCGGGGAGCTGTTTTTT
TRBV2	TRBJ2-5	.	.	CASSEPPEGMETQYF	TGTGCCAGCAGTGAGCCTCCGGAGGGCATGGAGACCCAGTACTTC
TRBV6-6	TRBJ2-7	.	.	CASSFRESRSYEQYF	TGTGCCAGCAGTTTCAGGGAAAGTCGGTCCTACGAGCAGTACTTC
TRBV30	TRBJ2-3	.	TRBD1	CAWSPSGGTDTQYF	TGTGCCTGGAGCCCTTCAGGGGGAACAGATACGCAGTATTTT
TRBV19	TRBJ2-7	.	.	CASSIGRVYSGVTPYEQYF	TGTGCCAGTAGTATAGGACGGGTGTACTCGGGAGTAACCCCCTACGAGCAGTACTTC
TRBV10-2	TRBJ2-7	.	.	CASSELSRVRYEQYF	TGCGCCAGCAGTGAGTTGAGCAGGGTAAGGTACGAGCAGTACTTC
TRBV6-1	TRBJ2-4	.	.	CASSELGGAKNIQYF	TGTGCCAGCAGTGAATTGGGGGGTGCCAAAAACATTCAGTACTTC
TRBV10-3	TRBJ2-7	.	TRBD1	CAISGPTGGEEGGSYEQYF	TGTGCCATCAGTGGCCCGACAGGGGGCGAGGAGGGTGGGTCCTACGAGCAGTACTTC
TRBV7-2	TRBJ2-7	.	TRBD2	CASSFGLVGPYEQYF	TGTGCCAGCAGCTTCGGACTAGTAGGGCCCTACGAGCAGTACTTC
TRBV7-8	TRBJ1-1	.	TRBD1	CASSLPKTGEDTEAFF	TGTGCCAGCAGCTTACCTAAAACAGGGGAGGACACTGAAGCTTTCTTT
TRBV9	TRBJ1-4	.	.	CASSGNQGGVGEKLFF	TGTGCCAGCAGCGGAAATCAAGGGGGGGTTGGCGAAAAACTGTTTTTT
TRBV18	TRBJ2-2	few	TRBD1	CASSPEAGGWNTGELFF	TGTGCCAGCTCACCTGAGGCAGGGGGATGGAACACCGGGGAGCTGTTTTTT
TRBV7-9	TRBJ2-7	.	TRBD1	CASSFRGRAGNEQYF	TGTGCCAGCAGCTTCAGGGGGCGGGCCGGGAACGAGCAGTACTTC
TRBV7-9	TRBJ1-2	.	.	CASSLGADGYTF	TGTGCCAGCAGCTTAGGGGCAGATGGCTACACCTTC
TRBV6-1	TRBJ2-1	.	.	CASSERGDSNEQFF	TGTGCCAGCAGTGAAAGAGGAGACAGCAATGAGCAGTTCTTC
TRBV7-9	TRBJ1-2	once	TRBD1	CSSSSRTGYVNYGYTF	TGTTCCAGCAGCTCCAGGACAGGATACGTTAACTATGGCTACACCTTC
TRBV5-1	TRBJ1-2	.	TRBD1	CASSPGDRKYGYTF	TGCGCCAGCAGCCCGGGGGACAGAAAATATGGCTACACCTTC
TRBV10-2	TRBJ2-7	.	TRBD2	CASSGGREQYF	TGCGCCAGTAGCGGGGGGCGCGAGCAGTACTTC
TRBV4-1	TRBJ2-5	.	TRBD2	CASSQIAGGETQYF	TGCGCCAGCAGCCAGATAGCGGGGGGTGAGACCCAGTACTTC
TRBV7-9	TRBJ1-2	few	TRBD1	CASSFLAGGNYGYTF	TGTGCCAGCAGCTTTTTAGCAGGGGGCAACTATGGCTACACCTTC
TRBV5-1	TRBJ1-2	once	.	CASSLEARENGYTF	TGCGCCAGCAGCTTGGAGGCCAGGGAAAATGGCTACACCTTC
TRBV6-5	TRBJ2-3	.	TRBD2	CASRLAGADTQYF	TGTGCCAGCCGACTAGCGGGAGCAGATACGCAGTATTTT
TRBV7-6	TRBJ1-4	.	.	CASSRPEDRKLFF	TGTGCCAGCAGCCGCCCCGAGGACAGAAAACTGTTTTTT
TRBV30	TRBJ1-4	.	TRBD1	CAWSRRQGPNEKLFF	TGTGCCTGGAGCCGGAGACAGGGACCCAATGAAAAACTGTTTTTT
TRBV4-1	TRBJ2-7	.	TRBD1	CASSQRQGSYEQYF	TGCGCCAGCAGCCAACGACAGGGGTCGTACGAGCAGTACTTC
TRBV6-1	TRBJ2-1	few	.	CASKGTWGNEQFF	TGTGCCAGCAAAGGGACTTGGGGCAATGAGCAGTTCTTC
TRBV30	TRBJ1-2	.	.	CAWSVLGTPYGYTF	TGTGCCTGGAGTGTACTAGGAACTCCCTATGGCTACACCTTC
TRBV7-6	TRBJ2-5	.	TRBD2	CASSLGVIAGVRETQYF	TGTGCCAGCAGCTTAGGAGTTATAGCGGGAGTAAGGGAGACCCAGTACTTC
TRBV27	TRBJ2-1	.	.	CASRRTGGDEQFF	TGTGCCAGCCGAAGGACAGGAGGGGATGAGCAGTTCTTC
TRBV10-3	TRBJ2-5	once	.	CAISDPFSYYRVETQYF	TGTGCCATCAGTGACCCGTTCTCGTACTACAGGGTCGAGACCCAGTACTTC
TRBV5-6	TRBJ2-7	.	TRBD2	CASSLGLLAGGYEQYF	TGTGCCAGCAGCTTGGGTCTGCTAGCGGGGGGCTACGAGCAGTACTTC
TRBV5-1	TRBJ2-3	.	TRBD2	CASSLGREPDTQYF	TGCGCCAGCAGCTTGGGGCGGGAGCCAGATACGCAGTATTTT
TRBV10-1	TRBJ2-6	.	TRBD2	CASSATPGLAGGNSGANVLTF	TGCGCCAGCAGTGCAACGCCGGGACTAGCGGGAGGAAACTCTGGGGCCAACGTCCTGACTTTC
TRBV5-1	TRBJ1-3	.	TRBD1	CASSPDREGNTIYF	TGCGCCAGCAGCCCTGACAGGGAAGGAAACACCATATATTTT
TRBV29-1	TRBJ2-1	.	.	CSVEPTSNEQFF	TGCAGCGTTGAGCCCACTAGCAATGAGCAGTTCTTC